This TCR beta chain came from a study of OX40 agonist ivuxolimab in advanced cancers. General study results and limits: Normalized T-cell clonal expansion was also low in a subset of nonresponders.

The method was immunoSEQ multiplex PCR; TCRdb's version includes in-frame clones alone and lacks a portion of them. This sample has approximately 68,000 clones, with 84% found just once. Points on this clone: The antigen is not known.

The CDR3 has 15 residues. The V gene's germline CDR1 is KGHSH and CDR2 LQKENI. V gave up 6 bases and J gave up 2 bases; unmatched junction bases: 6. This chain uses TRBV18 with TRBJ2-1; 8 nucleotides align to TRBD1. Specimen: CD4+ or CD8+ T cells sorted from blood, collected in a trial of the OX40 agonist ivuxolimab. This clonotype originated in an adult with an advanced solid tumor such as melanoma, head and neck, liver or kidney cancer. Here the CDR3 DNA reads TGTGCCAGCTCGCCAGACAGGGGTACCTACAATGAGCAGTTCTTC. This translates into CASSPDRGTYNEQFF.